The present T cell receptor beta chain was sequenced within a study of OX40 agonist ivuxolimab in advanced cancers. In the study overall: Ivuxolimab, an agonist antibody against OX40 (CD134), was given to patients.

Autoimmune disease history or systemic immunosuppression led to patients being barred. Blood sampling took place at baseline, cycle 4 day 1, and cycle 7 day 1. TCRdb keeps only in-frame clones here, not all; method: immunoSEQ multiplex PCR. The data hold over 70,000 clones, with under 95% observed a single time. Germline lookup yields CDR1 WSHSY and CDR2 SAAADI. This CDR3 comprises 16 residues. V was trimmed by 6 bases and J by 0 bases, leaving 15 bases between them. The sequence derives from an adult with an advanced solid tumor such as melanoma, head and neck, liver or kidney cancer. Source: CD4+ or CD8+ T cells sorted from blood, taken in a trial of the OX40 agonist ivuxolimab. J is TRBJ1-5 and V is TRBV10-2; D gene unclear. The CDR3 DNA is TGCGCCAGCAGCTACTCCGGACTCCATAGCAATCAGCCCCAGCATTTT. Its translation: CASSYSGLHSNQPQHF.